This T cell receptor (beta chain) was obtained from a study of tumor-infiltrating lymphocytes in primary liver carcinoma. In regard to this clonotype: Its antigen is still unknown.

Investigators took RNA and DNA out together from about 20-30 mg of unsorted bulk tissue. Overall study findings and caveats: Tumor region pairs shared more overlap than did tumor-adjacent and tumor-blood pairs.

With 3 bases clipped from V and 5 bases from J, the junction kept 12 bases outside the gene matches. This CDR3 has 17 amino acids. Germline-derived CDR1 and CDR2 are SGHAT and FQDESV (reference sequence). Constant-region priming of about 520 ng total RNA yielded TCR beta cDNA. Generation of the TCR beta libraries relied on three nested multiplex PCR rounds using slightly modified ARM-PCR. Each of the first two PCR rounds ran approximately 10 cycles with TRBV1-TRBV30 forward and C-beta reverse primers. MiXCR, applied by TCRdb to the multiplex PCR reads, yields one record per CDR3 protein. The data contain more than 70,000 distinct CDR3 sequences, roughly 71% of them singletons.

Sample: tumor-adjacent normal liver tissue. The V call is TRBV11-1, the J call TRBJ2-4; 8 bases fit TRBD2. This TCR derives from a man in his forties or fifties with primary liver carcinoma and hepatitis B virus infection. The CDR3 DNA reads as TGTGCCAGCAGCTTTCCCGCGACTAGCGCTACCGAAAACATTCAGTACTTC. It encodes CASSFPATSATENIQYF.